The text below deals with one T cell receptor (beta chain). Molecular barcoded adaptors covering alpha/delta and beta/gamma chains were used on roughly 370 ng RNA. TCRdb processed the reads anew with MiXCR; each CDR3 protein has one entry. The sample has 15,000 to 20,000 distinct CDR3 sequences, approximately 20% seen once; the top ten hold less than 25%. The sample comes from a study of read filtering for tumor transcriptome and immune sequencing. This CDR3 region has 18 residues. Germline V gene sequence: CDR1 SGHRS, CDR2 YFSETQ. Trimming cost V 0 bases and J 5 bases, with 23 bases left between them.

This clonotype was sampled from a donor at least 40 years old with multiple myeloma. V usage is TRBV5-1 and J usage is TRBJ2-5; tentative D call: TRBD1 (6 bases). Sequencing was performed on a population of CD138-negative cells sorted from bone marrow. CDR3 nucleotide sequence: TGCGCCAGCAGCTTGGCCAGGACAGCCAAGGAGAGTGTTGAGACCCAGTACTTC. This gives the protein CASSLARTAKESVETQYF.